These 5 T cell receptor beta chains were all obtained from the same sample, sequenced in a study of control samples from healthy donors and cancer patients. Only in-frame clones appear in the TCRdb table, and some are missing; sequencing was by immunoSEQ multiplex PCR. The table records some 410,000 clones, 90% of them present only once. Material for sequencing was PBMCs. The receptors stem from a man aged 40-49 years with head and neck cancer.

This clone showed up just once. The CDR3 coding sequence is TGTGCCAGCAGCCCACGACAGGGGGCCGGTCAGCCCCAGCATTTT. It codes for CASSPRQGAGQPQHF. The J gene is TRBJ1-5, the V gene TRBV3-1 (or the pseudogene TRBV3-2), with 10 bases matching TRBD1. The J segment lost 6 bases and the V segment lost 4 bases, leaving 6 bases of the junction unmatched. This CDR3 contains 15 residues. CDR1 is LGHDT, CDR2 YNNKEL, per germline (reference sequence).

This chain links TRBV30 with TRBJ1-4, with unresolved D. CDR3 length: 12 residues. Germline CDR1 GTSNPN, CDR2 SVGIG (reference sequence). The V and J ends lost 6 bases and 6 bases respectively, with 11 bases between them. Here the CDR3 DNA reads TGTGCCTGCCCCGGAGGCTATGAAAAACTGTTTTTT. Its protein product is CACPGGYEKLFF.

This sequence joins TRBV4-1 and TRBJ1-5; D not certain. In germline, CDR1 is MGHRA, CDR2 YSYEKL. V lost 0 bases and J 0 bases, leaving 9 bases between the germline ends. The CDR3 spans 16 residues. The CDR3 DNA is TGCGCCAGCAGCCAAGATGGAAGGGTTAGCAATCAGCCCCAGCATTTT. Translation: CASSQDGRVSNQPQHF.

The chain recombines TRBV27 with TRBJ1-4, with D uncertain. Germline V gene lookup returns CDR1 MNHEY and CDR2 SMNVEV (reference sequence). CDR3 length: 17 amino acids. V dropped 5 bases and J dropped 2 bases, with 18 bases sitting between them. Here the CDR3 reads CASSRGRGMSTNEKLFF. The CDR3 nucleotides read TGTGCCAGCAGTCGCGGAAGAGGAATGAGTACTAATGAAAAACTGTTTTTT.

The chain uses TRBV12-3 or TRBV12-4 and TRBJ1-1, with D unclear. V was cut by 3 bases and J by 9 bases, with 14 bases left in between. CDR3 length: 13 amino acids. The CDR3 DNA follows: TGTGCCAGCAGTTTTTTCCTGACGGCACAAGCTTTCTTT. It codes for CASSFFLTAQAFF.